This entry lists 25 T cell receptor beta chains sequenced from one sample in a study of blood T cells in healthy people across ages. The second PCR ran 7 to 11 cycles with a sample-barcoded 5' primer and J-beta primers. TCRdb reprocessed the 5' RACE reads via MiXCR and lists one record per CDR3 protein. This sample carries 550,000 to 700,000 distinct CDR3 sequences, roughly 29% of them seen once, and the ten largest clones take 18%. Sequenced: blood. The receptors originated from a woman aged 70-85 years in good health.

This clonotype showed up just a few times. The rearrangement links TRBV11-2 to TRBJ2-5; possibly TRBD2 for D (6 bases). With the DNA end fitting TRBJ2-1 better, the J assignment may be wrong. The germline CDR1 and CDR2 sequences are SGHAT and FQNNGV. The CDR3 length is 15 residues. The CDR3 region has the DNA TGTGCCAGCAGCCCGTTAGGGACTTTCTACAATGAGCAGTTCTTC. It translates to CASSPLGTFYNEQFF.

This clonotype was seen a few times. The rearrangement links TRBV24-1 to TRBJ1-2; D gene ambiguous. This CDR3 comprises 13 residues. CDR1 is KGHDR and CDR2 is SFDVKD in the germline V gene. V dropped 8 bases and J dropped 0 bases, with 9 bases sitting between them. CDR3 in amino acids: CATMDGSNYGYTF. The CDR3 DNA sequence: TGTGCCACCATGGACGGATCTAACTATGGCTACACCTTC.

The count of this clonotype is one. The rearrangement joins TRBV20-1 to TRBJ2-3; 12 nucleotides align to TRBD2. The CDR3 sequence is 16 residues long. V shed 5 bases and J 0 bases; nucleotides not matched to a gene: 6. Looked up from germline, CDR1 is DFQATT and CDR2 is SNEGSKA (reference sequence). For the CDR3, the DNA is TGCAGTGCTCGGACTAGCGGGGTTGCTAGCACAGATACGCAGTATTTT. This translates into CSARTSGVASTDTQYF.

The chain employs TRBV7-2 and TRBJ1-5, with 7 bases identical to TRBD1. V lost 4 bases to trimming and J lost 7 bases; unmatched junction nucleotides: 7. The V gene's germline CDR1 is SGHTA and CDR2 FQGNSA. This CDR3 comprises 14 residues. For the CDR3, the DNA is TGTGCCAGCAGCTCACAGGGGAGTCTACAGCCCCAGCATTTT. Its translation is CASSSQGSLQPQHF.

This clonotype was detected a few times. V usage is TRBV6-1 and J usage is TRBJ2-2, with TRBD1 matching over 12 bases. This CDR3 comprises 17 residues. Germline-derived CDR1 and CDR2 are MNHNS and SASEGT. The trim removed 6 bases at V and 5 bases at J, leaving 10 bases unmatched. This chain's CDR3 is CASSPGQGAGYTGELFF. The CDR3 DNA follows: TGTGCCAGCAGCCCGGGACAGGGGGCCGGTTATACCGGGGAGCTGTTTTTT.

This chain joins TRBV5-1 and TRBJ2-5; perhaps TRBD2 as D (6 bases). The J call is uncertain, as TRBJ2-7 better fits the DNA end. The CDR3 loop spans 13 amino acids. CDR1 and CDR2 from the germline V gene are SGHRS and YFSETQ. In DNA, the CDR3 is TGCGCCATCCGGGACTCAAGCTCCTACGAGCAGTACTTC. It specifies CAIRDSSSYEQYF.

This clonotype has a handful of counts. The V call is TRBV5-1, the J call TRBJ1-1, with 8 bases identical to TRBD1. This CDR3 spans 14 amino acids. The germline CDR1 and CDR2 sequences are SGHRS and YFSETQ. With V trimmed by 4 bases and J by 1 base, 3 bases remained unmatched. CDR3 residues: CASSMDRANTEAFF. The CDR3 bases are TGCGCCAGCAGCATGGACAGGGCGAACACTGAAGCTTTCTTT.

This clonotype was detected only a few times. J is TRBJ2-4 and V is TRBV5-1; 9 bases are a match to TRBD1. The CDR3 is 18 residues long. Looked up from germline, CDR1 is SGHRS and CDR2 is YFSETQ. Germline trimming cut 4 bases from V and 1 base from J; bases unmatched to any gene: 12. CDR3 DNA sequence: TGCGCCAGCAGCCGAGATCTCCGGGACAGGGTTGCCAAAAACATTCAGTACTTC. Its translation is CASSRDLRDRVAKNIQYF.

The rearrangement uses TRBV5-1 and TRBJ2-5; 10 positions match TRBD2. V was clipped by 1 base and J by 1 base; unmatched bases: 10. This CDR3 is built from 18 residues. The germline gives CDR1 SGHRS, CDR2 YFSETQ. The CDR3 is CASSLIPSGGPIQETQYF. CDR3 DNA: TGCGCCAGCAGCTTGATCCCTAGCGGGGGACCCATCCAAGAGACCCAGTACTTC.

The table lists this clonotype with a few counts. The J gene is TRBJ1-4, the V gene TRBV7-9; 7 nucleotides match TRBD1. The V gene's germline CDR1 is SEHNR and CDR2 FQNEAQ (reference sequence). V shed 0 bases and J 1 base; nucleotides not matched to a gene: 5. The CDR3 extends over 17 amino acids. CDR3 region: CASSLAQTGQTNEKLFF. DNA of the CDR3: TGTGCCAGCAGCTTAGCGCAGACAGGGCAAACTAATGAAAAACTGTTTTTT.

This clonotype was counted at least ten times. The gene calls are TRBV5-5 and TRBJ1-1, with 8 bases that match TRBD1. V lost 4 bases to trimming and J lost 1 base; unmatched junction nucleotides: 3. CDR1 and CDR2 (germline): SGHKS, YYEKEE (reference sequence). The CDR3 length is 14 residues. CDR3: CASSPGGRNTEAFF. The CDR3 DNA reads as TGTGCCAGCAGCCCAGGGGGCCGGAACACTGAAGCTTTCTTT.

The chain joins TRBV20-1 to TRBJ2-7; 7 bases align to TRBD2. Per the germline V gene, CDR1 is DFQATT and CDR2 is SNEGSKA (reference sequence). The CDR3 totals 15 residues. V shed 0 bases and J 4 bases; nucleotides not matched to a gene: 9. CDR3 residues: CSARDFLAEDYEQYF. The CDR3 coding sequence is TGCAGTGCTAGAGATTTCCTAGCGGAGGATTACGAGCAGTACTTC.

This sequence joins TRBV5-1 and TRBJ2-7; 8 positions agree with TRBD1. V lost 7 bases and J lost 0; bases outside the gene matches: 12. The CDR3 sequence is 16 residues long. CDR1 is SGHRS, CDR2 YFSETQ, per germline. The CDR3 protein is CASGGQGRTSSYEQYF. Written as DNA, the CDR3 is TGCGCCAGCGGCGGACAGGGAAGAACTAGCTCCTACGAGCAGTACTTC. The whole variable domain, remainder taken from reference TRBV5-1 and TRBJ2-7, is KAGVTQTPRYLIKTRGQQVTLSCSPISGHRSVSWYQQTPGQGLQFLFEYFSETQRNKGNFPGRFSGRQFSNSRSEMNVSTLELGDSALYLCASGGQGRTSSYEQYFGPGTRLTVT.

This chain connects TRBV5-1 to TRBJ1-1; TRBD1 is a possible D gene (5 bases). This CDR3 has 16 amino acids. In germline, CDR1 is SGHRS, CDR2 YFSETQ. Trimming removed 1 base from V and 3 bases from J, with 16 bases in between. CDR3 residues: CASSLSRGAGDTEAFF. In nucleotides, the CDR3 is TGCGCCAGCAGCTTGTCCCGGGGTGCGGGGGACACTGAAGCTTTCTTT.

CDR3 protein: CASPNRREAFF. The CDR3 bases are TGTGCCAGCCCAAACAGAAGGGAAGCTTTCTTT. V is TRBV14 and J is TRBJ1-1; D unresolved. Germline loops: CDR1 SGHDN, CDR2 FVKESK. CDR3 size: 11 residues. V shed 8 bases and J shed 8 bases, with 12 bases lying between them.

This clonotype has more than one count but fewer than ten. The chain couples TRBV5-1 to TRBJ2-1; D gene ambiguous. V was pared by 4 bases and J by 3 bases, with 8 bases between. Germline lookup yields CDR1 SGHRS and CDR2 YFSETQ. The CDR3 extends over 13 amino acids. Here the CDR3 DNA reads TGCGCCAGCAGCGGGCAGGACTACAATGAGCAGTTCTTC. Its protein is CASSGQDYNEQFF.

The chain joins TRBV3-1 to TRBJ1-1, with 10 bases matching TRBD1. J was trimmed by 7 bases and V by 7 bases; bases with no gene match: 9. CDR1 and CDR2 (germline): LGHDT, YNNKEL (reference sequence). The CDR3 loop spans 14 amino acids. The CDR3 sequence: CASTETGGSGEAFF. The DNA for the CDR3 is TGTGCCAGCACCGAGACAGGGGGCTCGGGTGAAGCTTTCTTT.

Only a few counts were recorded for this clonotype. The chain joins TRBV3-1 to TRBJ2-6, with TRBD2 as a possible D gene (6 bases). CDR3 length: 17 amino acids. Germline CDR1 LGHDT, CDR2 YNNKEL (reference sequence). V was cut by 4 bases and J by 0 bases, with 13 bases left in between. As DNA, the CDR3 is TGTGCCAGCAGCCCGACCGGGGGTTCCTCTGGGGCCAACGTCCTGACTTTC. It is translated as CASSPTGGSSGANVLTF.

This clonotype was picked up a small number of times. The chain is built from TRBV20-1 and TRBJ1-5; D might be TRBD1 (5 bases). Looked up from germline, CDR1 is DFQATT and CDR2 is SNEGSKA (reference sequence). The CDR3 extends over 15 amino acids. V lost 0 bases to trimming and J lost 5 bases, with 14 bases between them. CDR3 residues: CSARERVPGYQPQHF. CDR3 coding DNA: TGCAGTGCTAGAGAGAGGGTCCCAGGGTATCAGCCCCAGCATTTT.

The gene calls are TRBV18 and TRBJ1-1, with TRBD1 as a possible D gene (5 bases). Deletions cut 6 bases from V and 6 bases from J, with 14 bases between. Germline lookup yields CDR1 KGHSH and CDR2 LQKENI. The CDR3 has 13 amino acids. This chain's CDR3 is CASSHGGSPEAFF. The CDR3 DNA reads TGTGCCAGCTCCCATGGGGGATCCCCTGAAGCTTTCTTT.

The sample holds a few counts of this clonotype. The chain links TRBV29-1 to TRBJ2-1; 8 bases match TRBD2. Unmatched junction bases numbered 9, after V lost 3 bases and J lost 2 bases. CDR3 length equals 16 residues. The germline gives CDR1 SQVTM, CDR2 ANQGSEA. The chain's CDR3 is CSVEEGGGGTYNEQFF. Written as DNA, the CDR3 is TGCAGCGTTGAGGAAGGAGGCGGGGGGACCTACAATGAGCAGTTCTTC.

The gene calls are TRBV20-1 and TRBJ1-5, with D maybe TRBD1 (6 bases). Germline V gives CDR1 DFQATT, CDR2 SNEGSKA (reference sequence). The CDR3 contains 14 residues. V was cut by 5 bases and J by 5 bases, with 16 bases left in between. The CDR3, as DNA: TGCAGTGCTCGACAGGTTAGAAGGGATCAGCCCCAGCATTTT. Its protein product is CSARQVRRDQPQHF.

The chain has TRBV5-4 and TRBJ2-2; 7 bases align to TRBD1. With V trimmed by 4 bases and J by 4 bases, 7 bases remained unmatched. CDR1 is SGHNT and CDR2 is YYREEE in the germline V gene (reference sequence). CDR3 length: 15 residues. The CDR3 loop is CASSPQGQTTGELFF. In DNA form, the CDR3 reads TGTGCCAGCAGCCCCCAGGGACAGACCACCGGGGAGCTGTTTTTT.

Notes on this clonotype: Mismatch with germline at one junction end may stem from a read error. The V gene is TRBV29-1, the J gene TRBJ2-5; TRBD1 agrees at 10 bases. The CDR3 extends over 14 amino acids. Looked up from germline, CDR1 is SQVTM and CDR2 is ANQGSEA. This chain's CDR3 is CSVVRDRGYETRCF. In DNA, the CDR3 is TGCAGCGTTGTCCGGGACAGGGGTTATGAGACCCGGTGCTTC.

This sequence joins TRBV29-1 and TRBJ1-1; D not resolved. The CDR3 totals 12 residues. Per the germline V gene, CDR1 is SQVTM and CDR2 is ANQGSEA. V lost 4 bases and J lost 2, with 8 bases in between. CDR3 bases: TGCAGCGTTGTTCAGCCTAACACTGAAGCTTTCTTT. Its translation is CSVVQPNTEAFF.